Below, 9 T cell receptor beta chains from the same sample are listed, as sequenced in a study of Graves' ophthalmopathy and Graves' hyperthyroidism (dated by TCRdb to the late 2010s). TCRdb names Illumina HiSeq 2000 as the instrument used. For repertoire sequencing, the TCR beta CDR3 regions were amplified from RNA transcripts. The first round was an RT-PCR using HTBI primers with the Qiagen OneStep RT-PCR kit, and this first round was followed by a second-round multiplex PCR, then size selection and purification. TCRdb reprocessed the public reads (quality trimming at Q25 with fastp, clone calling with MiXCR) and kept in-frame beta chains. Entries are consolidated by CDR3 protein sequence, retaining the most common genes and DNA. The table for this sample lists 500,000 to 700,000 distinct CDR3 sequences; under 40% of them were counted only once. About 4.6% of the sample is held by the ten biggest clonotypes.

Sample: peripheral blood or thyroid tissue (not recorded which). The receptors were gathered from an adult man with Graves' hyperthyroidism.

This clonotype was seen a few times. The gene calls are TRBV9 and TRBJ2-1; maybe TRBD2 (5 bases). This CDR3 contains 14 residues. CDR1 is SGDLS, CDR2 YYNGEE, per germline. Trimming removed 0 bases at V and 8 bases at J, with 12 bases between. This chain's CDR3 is CASSVAGNVDEQFF. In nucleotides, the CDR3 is TGTGCCAGCAGCGTAGCCGGGAACGTGGATGAGCAGTTCTTC.

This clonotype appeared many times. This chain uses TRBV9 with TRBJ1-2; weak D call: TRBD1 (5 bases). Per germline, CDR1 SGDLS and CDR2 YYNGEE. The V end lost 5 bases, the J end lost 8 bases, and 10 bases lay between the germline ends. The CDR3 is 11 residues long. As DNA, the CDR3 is TGTGCCAGCAGGGAGGGGTACGGCTACACCTTC. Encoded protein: CASREGYGYTF.

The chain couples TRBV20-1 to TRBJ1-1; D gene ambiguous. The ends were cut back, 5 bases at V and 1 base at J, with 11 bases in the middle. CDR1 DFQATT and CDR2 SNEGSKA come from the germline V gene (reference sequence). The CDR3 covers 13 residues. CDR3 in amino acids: CSAPLHGNTEAFF. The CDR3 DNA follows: TGCAGTGCTCCCCTCCACGGGAACACTGAAGCTTTCTTT.

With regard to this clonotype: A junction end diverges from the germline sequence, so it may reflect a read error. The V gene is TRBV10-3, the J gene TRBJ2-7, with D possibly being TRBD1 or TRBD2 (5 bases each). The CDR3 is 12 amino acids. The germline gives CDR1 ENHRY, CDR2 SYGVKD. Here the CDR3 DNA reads TGTGCCATCAGTGAGGGGGACGGACTCCGGGGCTTC. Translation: CAISEGDGLRGF.

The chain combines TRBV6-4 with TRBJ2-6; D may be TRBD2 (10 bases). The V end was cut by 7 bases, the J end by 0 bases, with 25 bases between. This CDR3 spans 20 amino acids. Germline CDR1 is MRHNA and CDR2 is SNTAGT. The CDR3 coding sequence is TGTGCCAGCAATCCGACAGGGGGAAGCGGGAGGGCCTCTGGGGCCAACGTCCTGACTTTC. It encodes CASNPTGGSGRASGANVLTF.

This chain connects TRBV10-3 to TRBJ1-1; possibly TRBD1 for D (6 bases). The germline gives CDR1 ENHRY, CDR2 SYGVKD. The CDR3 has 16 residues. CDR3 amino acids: CVVSEIGGVMNTEAFF. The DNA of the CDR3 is TGTGTCGTCAGTGAGATCGGGGGCGTGATGAACACTGAAGCTTTCTTT.

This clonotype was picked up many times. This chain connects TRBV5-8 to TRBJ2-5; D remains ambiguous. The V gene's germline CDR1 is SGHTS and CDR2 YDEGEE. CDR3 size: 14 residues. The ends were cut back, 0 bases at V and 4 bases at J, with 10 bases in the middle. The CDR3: CASSLGLKRETQYF. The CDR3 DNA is TGTGCCAGCAGCTTGGGCCTTAAGCGAGAGACCCAGTACTTC.

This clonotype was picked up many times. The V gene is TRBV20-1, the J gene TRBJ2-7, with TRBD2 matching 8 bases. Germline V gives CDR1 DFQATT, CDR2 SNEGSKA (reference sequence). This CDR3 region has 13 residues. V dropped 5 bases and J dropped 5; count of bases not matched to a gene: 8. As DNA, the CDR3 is TGCAGTGCTGGGCTGGTAGCGGGGAACGAGCAGTACTTC. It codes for CSAGLVAGNEQYF.

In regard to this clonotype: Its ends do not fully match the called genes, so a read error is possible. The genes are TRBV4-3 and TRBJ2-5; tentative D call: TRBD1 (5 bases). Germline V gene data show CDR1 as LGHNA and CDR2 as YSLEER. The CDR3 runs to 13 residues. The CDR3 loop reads CASSQEGLEAQYF. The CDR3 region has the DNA TGCGCCAGCAGCCAAGAGGGGCTAGAGGCCCAGTACTTC.